This T cell receptor (beta chain) was recorded in a study of blood T cells in healthy people across ages. This CDR3 has 11 residues. Germline V gene lookup returns CDR1 SQVTM and CDR2 ANQGSEA. Between the trimmed V and J ends, which lost 5 bases and 4 bases, there was a span of 5 bases. Through a sample-barcoded 5' primer and a J-beta primer mix, a second PCR was run for roughly 6 to 11 cycles. Using its own MiXCR run on the 5' RACE reads, TCRdb lists one record per CDR3 protein. Counted here are roughly 1 million distinct CDR3 sequences, 20% to 25% occurring once; the ten biggest clones make up approximately 0.7%. This clonotype was observed a few times. The antigen is unknown. Notes on the study in general: Measured against age, TCR beta diversity per million T cells decreased in a roughly linear manner. The study found more naive CD4+ cells and higher diversity in long-lived than aged donors.

No fewer than 6.5 million PBMCs went into each sample. These data also featured in a second study, about T cells of mothers and their children.

The gene calls are TRBV29-1 and TRBJ2-2; D is uncertain. The clonotype was recovered from a girl aged 2 to 10 in good health. Source material: blood. The CDR3 loop is CSVSLTGELFF. The CDR3 nucleotides are TGCAGCGTTTCGCTCACCGGGGAGCTGTTTTTT.